Below are 17 T cell receptor beta chains sequenced from a single sample in a study of cytomegalovirus exposure and HLA in healthy donors. The primer mix had 60 Vbeta and 13 Jbeta primers. TCRdb keeps only in-frame clones here, not all; method: immunoSEQ multiplex PCR. This table holds under 150,000 clones, around three quarters found once. Input material: PBMCs. The receptor source for this set is a man aged 40-50 years in good health and CMV-seropositive.

There are a few counts of this clone. V and J are TRBV4-3 and TRBJ2-1; 11 nucleotides line up with TRBD2. From germline, CDR1 is LGHNA and CDR2 YSLEER. The CDR3 totals 16 residues. V shed 3 bases, J shed 10 bases, and the junction held 11 bases outside the gene matches. The CDR3 sequence is CASSHALAGGQREQFF. CDR3 coding DNA: TGCGCCAGCAGCCATGCGCTAGCGGGAGGCCAGAGAGAGCAGTTCTTC.

This clone was counted only a few times. V usage is TRBV18 and J usage is TRBJ2-1, with D perhaps TRBD2 (5 bases). Trimming shortened V by 0 bases and J by 2 bases, and 11 bases separated the two germline ends. The CDR3 contains 16 residues. Germline V gene lookup returns CDR1 KGHSH and CDR2 LQKENI. CDR3 residues: CASSPPSVLTYNEQFF. Here the CDR3 DNA reads TGTGCCAGCTCACCACCTAGCGTTTTAACCTACAATGAGCAGTTCTTC.

The chain is built from TRBV18 and TRBJ2-7; 7 positions agree with TRBD1. With V trimmed by 2 bases and J by 2 bases, 3 bases remained unmatched. Looked up from germline, CDR1 is KGHSH and CDR2 is LQKENI. This CDR3 region has 14 residues. CDR3 amino acids: CASSPGQATYEQYF. CDR3 in DNA: TGTGCCAGCTCACCAGGACAGGCCACCTACGAGCAGTACTTC.

The chain uses TRBV5-6 and TRBJ2-7, with 8 bases aligning to TRBD1. The CDR3 has 13 amino acids. Germline trimming cut 2 bases from V and 6 bases from J; bases unmatched to any gene: 4. Germline V gene data show CDR1 as SGHDT and CDR2 as YYEEEE. The CDR3, as DNA: TGTGCCAGCAGCTTTCAGGGGGCAAGCGAGCAGTACTTC. It encodes CASSFQGASEQYF.

The V call is TRBV19, the J call TRBJ2-7, with D possibly being TRBD2 (5 bases). This CDR3 region has 13 residues. V was shortened by 8 bases and J by 2 bases, with 13 bases between the two germline ends. The germline V gene encodes CDR1 LNHDA and CDR2 SQIVND (reference sequence). CDR3 nucleotide sequence: TGTGCCAGTTCTGGAGGAACCCCCTACGAGCAGTACTTC. Its protein is CASSGGTPYEQYF.

V usage is TRBV12-5 and J usage is TRBJ1-5; perhaps TRBD1 as D (6 bases). Germline V CDR1 and CDR2: LGHNT, FRNRAP. The CDR3 extends over 15 amino acids. V dropped 7 bases and J dropped 4 bases, with 17 bases sitting between them. CDR3 DNA sequence: TGTGCTAGTGCCTCCGGACAGACTCAGAATCAGCCCCAGCATTTT. Translating it yields CASASGQTQNQPQHF.

The chain is built from TRBV5-1 and TRBJ2-1; unclear D gene. This CDR3 is 13 amino acids long. V was trimmed by 5 bases and J by 3 bases, leaving 9 bases between them. Germline V gene sequence: CDR1 SGHRS, CDR2 YFSETQ. Written as DNA, the CDR3 is TGCGCCAGCAGTTCCTCCTTCTACAATGAGCAGTTCTTC. Translated: CASSSSFYNEQFF.

J is TRBJ1-1 and V is TRBV7-2; D remains ambiguous. The CDR3 is 13 residues long. The germline gives CDR1 SGHTA, CDR2 FQGNSA. Trimming shortened V by 5 bases and J by 6 bases, and 13 bases separated the two germline ends. Here the CDR3 reads CASSGRLYAEAFF. The DNA for the CDR3 is TGTGCCAGCAGCGGGAGACTTTACGCTGAAGCTTTCTTT.

V and J are TRBV9 and TRBJ1-6; tentative D call: TRBD1 (5 bases). Between the trimmed V and J ends, which lost 0 bases and 10 bases, there was a span of 14 bases. Germline loops: CDR1 SGDLS, CDR2 YYNGEE. The CDR3 consists of 15 residues. The CDR3 is CASSVEVGQGSPLHF. CDR3 nucleotides: TGTGCCAGCAGCGTAGAGGTCGGCCAGGGATCACCCCTCCACTTT.

This chain links TRBV7-2 with TRBJ2-5, with unresolved D. The germline V gene encodes CDR1 SGHTA and CDR2 FQGNSA. The CDR3 extends over 17 amino acids. The V end was cut by 0 bases, the J end by 6 bases, with 20 bases between. CDR3 sequence (DNA): TGTGCCAGCAGCTTAGCGACGGCGTCAGGTGGATGGAAGACCCAGTACTTC. Residues: CASSLATASGGWKTQYF.

V is TRBV19 and J is TRBJ1-1; the match to TRBD1 covers 8 bases. Germline V CDR1 and CDR2: LNHDA, SQIVND (reference sequence). V shed 7 bases, J shed 3 bases, and the junction held 7 bases outside the gene matches. This CDR3 region has 14 residues. CDR3 sequence: CASNLHRGDTEAFF. DNA of the CDR3: TGTGCCAGTAACCTCCACAGGGGGGACACTGAAGCTTTCTTT. The entire variable domain, with the rest obtained from reference TRBV19 and TRBJ1-1, is as follows: DGGITQSPKYLFRKEGQNVTLSCEQNLNHDAMYWYRQDPGQGLRLIYYSQIVNDFQKGDIAEGYSVSREKKESFPLTVTSAQKNPTAFYLCASNLHRGDTEAFFGQGTRLTVV.

The gene calls are TRBV4-3 and TRBJ1-1; a possible D gene is TRBD1 (5 bases). Trimming stripped 0 bases from V and 12 bases from J, with 17 bases between. This CDR3 contains 14 residues. Germline CDR1 reads LGHNA; CDR2 reads YSLEER. CDR3 nucleotides: TGCGCCAGCAGCCAAGATCGGGGGGACCTGGGGACTTTCTTT. Protein product: CASSQDRGDLGTFF.

This clone was picked up a small number of times. The chain uses TRBV25-1 and TRBJ1-2; 9 bases line up with TRBD1. The ends lost 10 bases at V and 4 bases at J; junction bases unmatched: 13. Germline V CDR1 and CDR2: MGHDK, SYGVNS. The CDR3 extends over 15 amino acids. The CDR3 is CATLNNRGRLYGYTF. The CDR3 DNA reads as TGTGCCACCTTAAATAACAGGGGGCGCCTCTATGGCTACACCTTC.

This clone occurred once. The CDR3 DNA sequence: TGTGCCAGCAATAGGGAAGGGGGGGCCCTCTCCTACAATGAGCAGTTCTTC. It specifies CASNREGGALSYNEQFF. The rearrangement links TRBV2 to TRBJ2-1; TRBD2 might be the D (7 bases). V was cut by 7 bases and J by 0 bases, with 19 bases left in between. This CDR3 contains 17 residues. Germline lookup yields CDR1 SNHLY and CDR2 FYNNEI.

The chain carries TRBV19 and TRBJ1-1, with unresolved D. The CDR3 spans 13 residues. Germline V gene sequence: CDR1 LNHDA, CDR2 SQIVND (reference sequence). Trimming removed 3 bases at V and 0 bases at J, with 5 bases between. CDR3 sequence reads: CASSISVNTEAFF. The CDR3 bases are TGTGCCAGTAGTATCTCGGTGAACACTGAAGCTTTCTTT.

This clone has only a few counts. The rearrangement joins TRBV4-1 to TRBJ1-5, with D perhaps TRBD1 (5 bases). The germline gives CDR1 MGHRA, CDR2 YSYEKL. The CDR3 runs 13 residues. Trimming stripped 3 bases from V and 4 bases from J, with 7 bases between. The chain's CDR3 is CASSHRANQPQHF. CDR3 in DNA: TGCGCCAGCAGCCACAGGGCTAATCAGCCCCAGCATTTT.

The table lists this clone with a count of one. The chain recombines TRBV2 with TRBJ1-1, with D perhaps TRBD1 (5 bases). The CDR3 runs to 14 residues. CDR1 is SNHLY and CDR2 is FYNNEI in the germline V gene. V gave up 4 bases and J gave up 3 bases, with 12 bases separating them. CDR3: CASSGGTYHTEAFF. The CDR3 DNA reads as TGTGCCAGCAGTGGAGGGACTTATCACACTGAAGCTTTCTTT. Full variable domain (rest looked up from reference TRBV2 and TRBJ1-1): EPEVTQTPSHQVTQMGQEVILRCVPISNHLYFYWYRQILGQKVEFLVSFYNNEISEKSEIFDDQFSVERPDGSNFTLKIRSTKLEDSAMYFCASSGGTYHTEAFFGQGTRLTVV.